This entry features one TCR beta chain sequence. The data derive from a study of shared clonotypes between healthy human individuals. J was trimmed by 6 bases and V by 5 bases; bases with no gene match: 9. Germline V CDR1 and CDR2: SGHTA, FQGNSA. The CDR3 consists of 14 residues. Original processing notes: In the immunoSEQ data, sequences were junction-only and lacked quality scores, so filtering differed. Sequenced by immunoSEQ multiplex PCR; TCRdb stores in-frame clones only, minus some. V and J calls and clone size follow that table, whereas D and trimming were derived from the DNA. The sample holds about 990,000 clones, more than 75% seen once.

The receptor comes from a man aged 18 to 30 in good health. Some clones in this sample may be carry-over from other donors' samples. The sequenced sample consisted of memory CD4+ T cells from PBMCs. Subset given: CD45RA-negative fraction. V and J are TRBV7-2 and TRBJ2-7, with 8 bases aligning to TRBD2. CDR3 protein: CASSLTGGLREQYF. CDR3 nucleotides: TGTGCCAGCAGCCTCACGGGGGGGCTTCGCGAGCAGTACTTC. Complete variable domain (other parts from reference TRBV7-2 and TRBJ2-7): GAGVSQSPSNKVTEKGKDVELRCDPISGHTALYWYRQSLGQGLEFLIYFQGNSAPDKSGLPSDRFSAERTGGSVSTLTIQRTQQEDSAVYLCASSLTGGLREQYFGPGTRLTVT.